These T cell receptor beta chains were read from a single sample in a study of beta chain features in type 1 diabetes. Clones were sequenced by immunoSEQ multiplex PCR, and TCRdb holds only the in-frame ones, with some missing. The sample carries about 240,000 clones, 27% recorded once. Sequencing was carried out using central memory CD4+ T cells from blood. The receptors shown here come from a man aged 25-45 years in good health. The CDR3 runs from the conserved cysteine through the conserved F or W. D genes are given only for firm matches. Rows may omit the clone size; those that give it use once, few, many or a size class.

V: TRBV10-3; D: -; size: once; J: TRBJ2-3; DNA: TGTGCCATCAGTGCAGCCCCAGGCGGGGCTAGCACAGATACGCAGTATTTT; CDR3: CAISAAPGGASTDTQYF
V: TRBV30; D: -; size: few; J: TRBJ1-2; DNA: TGTGCCTGGGCCAGGGCAAGGCCTTTCGGCTACACCTTC; CDR3: CAWARARPFGYTF
V: TRBV29-1; D: TRBD1; size: -; J: TRBJ2-1; DNA: TGCAGCGTTCCGACAGGGGGCCTTTACAATGAGCAGTTCTTC; CDR3: CSVPTGGLYNEQFF
V: TRBV10-3; D: TRBD2; size: few; J: TRBJ2-1; DNA: TGTGCCATCAGTGAGTCTGGTAGCGGGAGAAGGACCAATGAGCAGTTCTTC; CDR3: CAISESGSGRRTNEQFF
V: TRBV4-1; D: -; size: -; J: TRBJ2-7; DNA: TGCGCCAGCAGCTTTGAGGCGAATGCACGAGGGGAGCAGTACTTC; CDR3: CASSFEANARGEQYF
V: TRBV6-5; D: -; size: -; J: TRBJ2-1; DNA: TGTGCCAGCAACAATGCGGGGGCTTCATTCGATGAGCAGTTCTTC; CDR3: CASNNAGASFDEQFF
V: TRBV5-1; D: -; size: many; J: TRBJ2-3; DNA: TGCGCCAGCAGGGGACCCGGGACAACAGATACGCAGTATTTT; CDR3: CASRGPGTTDTQYF
V: TRBV29-1; D: -; size: few; J: TRBJ1-1; DNA: TGCAGCGTTGGGCAGGCGGTGAACACTGAAGCTTTCTTT; CDR3: CSVGQAVNTEAFF
V: TRBV7-9; D: -; size: -; J: TRBJ2-2; DNA: TGTGCCAGCAGCTACCGCACGAACACCGGGGAGCTGTTTTTT; CDR3: CASSYRTNTGELFF
V: TRBV6-1; D: -; size: -; J: TRBJ2-5; DNA: TGTGCCAGCAGTGTACGGGACCCCCTTAAGGGAGAGACCCAGTACTTC; CDR3: CASSVRDPLKGETQYF
V: TRBV7-9; D: TRBD2; size: -; J: TRBJ2-4; DNA: TGTGCCAGCAGTCCAGAGGCGGGGGGCCCCAGGTACTTC; CDR3: CASSPEAGGPRYF
V: TRBV7-2; D: TRBD2; size: few; J: TRBJ2-5; DNA: TGTGCCAGCAGCCCCGGCCGGGGGGGAGACCAAGAGACCCAGTACTTC; CDR3: CASSPGRGGDQETQYF
V: TRBV10-3; D: -; size: -; J: TRBJ2-3; DNA: TGTGCCATCAGGGGGGGCCCCGTCACGGGTACGCAGTATTTT; CDR3: CAIRGGPVTGTQYF
V: TRBV7-8; D: TRBD2; size: few; J: TRBJ2-7; DNA: TGTGCCAGCAGCTTAAGGGGCGGGGGGACCTACGAGCAGTACTTC; CDR3: CASSLRGGGTYEQYF
V: TRBV30; D: TRBD1; size: few; J: TRBJ2-7; DNA: TGTGCCTGGAGGCGGGACAGGCTAAACGAGCAGTACTTC; CDR3: CAWRRDRLNEQYF
V: TRBV30; D: -; size: few; J: TRBJ1-2; DNA: TGTGCCTGGAGGCGACCGGGACTTAGAGATAGAAGCTATGGCTACACCTTC; CDR3: CAWRRPGLRDRSYGYTF
V: TRBV7-8; D: TRBD1; size: -; J: TRBJ1-6; DNA: TGTGCCAGCAGCTCGGGACAGGTTAATTCACCCCTCCACTTT; CDR3: CASSSGQVNSPLHF
V: TRBV10-3; D: -; size: -; J: TRBJ2-7; DNA: TGTGCCACCGGCACGTCGGGGAGAGGCTACGAGCAGTACTTC; CDR3: CATGTSGRGYEQYF
V: TRBV11-2; D: -; size: -; J: TRBJ2-7; DNA: TGTGCCAGCAGCGCGTATTACGAGCAGTACTTC; CDR3: CASSAYYEQYF
V: TRBV30; D: -; size: many; J: TRBJ1-5; DNA: TGTGCCTGGAGAGGGGACATCAATCAGCCCCAGCATTTT; CDR3: CAWRGDINQPQHF
V: TRBV4-3; D: -; size: few; J: TRBJ2-5; DNA: TGCGCCAGCAGCCAAGATAAGCTAGCGTTAGAGACCCAGTACTTC; CDR3: CASSQDKLALETQYF
V: TRBV29-1; D: TRBD1; size: few; J: TRBJ2-7; DNA: TGCAGCGTAGGAGGGACAGGGACCGACGAGCAGTACTTC; CDR3: CSVGGTGTDEQYF
V: TRBV7-2; D: -; size: few; J: TRBJ2-7; DNA: TGTGCCAGCAGCTTTCACAACGAGCAGTACTTC; CDR3: CASSFHNEQYF
V: TRBV7-9; D: -; size: -; J: TRBJ1-1; DNA: TGTGCCAGCAGCTTAGAAGGGTTAACAGCGGGCACTGAAGCTTTCTTT; CDR3: CASSLEGLTAGTEAFF
V: TRBV30; D: -; size: -; J: TRBJ2-7; DNA: TGTGCCTGGAGTCTGGTGGCAGGACCCTACGAGCAGTACTTC; CDR3: CAWSLVAGPYEQYF
V: TRBV15; D: -; size: -; J: TRBJ2-3; DNA: TGTGCCACCAGCAGAGATCAGGCAGGGGGCACAGATACGCAGTATTTT; CDR3: CATSRDQAGGTDTQYF
V: TRBV20-1; D: -; size: few; J: TRBJ2-1; DNA: TGCAGTGCTAGAATTGTCCCCTTAGAGTTCTTC; CDR3: CSARIVPLEFF
V: TRBV7-2; D: TRBD2; size: few; J: TRBJ2-3; DNA: TGTGCCAGCAGCTTGGTAAGCGGGAGCGAAGATACGCAGTATTTT; CDR3: CASSLVSGSEDTQYF